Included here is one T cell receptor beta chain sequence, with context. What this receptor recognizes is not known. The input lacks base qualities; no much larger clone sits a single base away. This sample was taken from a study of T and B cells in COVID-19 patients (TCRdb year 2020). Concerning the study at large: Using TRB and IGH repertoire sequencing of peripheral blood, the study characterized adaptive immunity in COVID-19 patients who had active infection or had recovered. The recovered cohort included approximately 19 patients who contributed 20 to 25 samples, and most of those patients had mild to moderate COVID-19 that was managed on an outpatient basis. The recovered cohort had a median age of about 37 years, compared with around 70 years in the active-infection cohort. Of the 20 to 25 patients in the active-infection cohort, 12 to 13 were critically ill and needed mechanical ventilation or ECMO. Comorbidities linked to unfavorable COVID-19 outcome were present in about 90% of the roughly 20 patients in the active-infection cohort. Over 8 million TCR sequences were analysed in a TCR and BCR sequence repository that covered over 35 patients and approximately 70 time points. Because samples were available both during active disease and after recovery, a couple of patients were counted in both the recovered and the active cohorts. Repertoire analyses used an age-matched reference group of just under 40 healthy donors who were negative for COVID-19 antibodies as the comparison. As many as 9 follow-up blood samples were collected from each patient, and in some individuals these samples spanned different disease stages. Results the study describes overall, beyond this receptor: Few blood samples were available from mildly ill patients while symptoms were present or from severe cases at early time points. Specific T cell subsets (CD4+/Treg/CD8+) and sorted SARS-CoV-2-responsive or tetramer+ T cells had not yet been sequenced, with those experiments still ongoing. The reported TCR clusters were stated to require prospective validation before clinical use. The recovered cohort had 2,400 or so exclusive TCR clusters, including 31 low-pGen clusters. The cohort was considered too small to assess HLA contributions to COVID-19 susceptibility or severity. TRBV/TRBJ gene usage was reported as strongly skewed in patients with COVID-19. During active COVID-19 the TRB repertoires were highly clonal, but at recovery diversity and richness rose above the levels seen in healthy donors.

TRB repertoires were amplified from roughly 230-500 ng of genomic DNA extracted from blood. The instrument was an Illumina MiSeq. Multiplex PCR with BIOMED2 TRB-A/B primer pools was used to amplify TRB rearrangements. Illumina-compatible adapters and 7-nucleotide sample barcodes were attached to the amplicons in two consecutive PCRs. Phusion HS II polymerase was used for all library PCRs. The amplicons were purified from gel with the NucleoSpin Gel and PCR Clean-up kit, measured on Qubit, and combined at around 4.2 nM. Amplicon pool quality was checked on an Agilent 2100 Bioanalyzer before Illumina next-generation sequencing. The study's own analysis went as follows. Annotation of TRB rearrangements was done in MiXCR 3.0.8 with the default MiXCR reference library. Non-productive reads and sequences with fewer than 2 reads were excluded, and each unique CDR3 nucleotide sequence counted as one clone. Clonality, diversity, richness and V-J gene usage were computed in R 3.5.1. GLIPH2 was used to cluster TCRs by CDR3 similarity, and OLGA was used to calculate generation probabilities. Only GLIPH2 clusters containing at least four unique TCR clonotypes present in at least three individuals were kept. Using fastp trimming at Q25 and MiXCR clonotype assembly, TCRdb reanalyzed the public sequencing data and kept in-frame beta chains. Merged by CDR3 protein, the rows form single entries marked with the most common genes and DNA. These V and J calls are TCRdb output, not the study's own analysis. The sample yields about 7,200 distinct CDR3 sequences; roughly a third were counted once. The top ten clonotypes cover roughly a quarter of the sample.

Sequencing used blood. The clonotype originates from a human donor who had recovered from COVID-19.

This receptor carries the CDR3 CASSLTGDGYTF. The nucleotides read TGTGCCAGCAGTCTAACAGGGGATGGCTACACCTTC. Here the chain combines TRBV27 and TRBJ1-2; 7 bases in the middle match TRBD1. The germline V gene (reference sequence) supplies CDR1 MNHEY and CDR2 SMNVEV. V loses 5 bases at its end and J loses 6 bases; junction bases beyond the gene matches: 3. Including the terminal cysteine and phenylalanine, the CDR3 comprises 12 residues. Here the CDR3 DNA is all that survives: 36 bases in frame from base 1.